This TCR beta chain was sequenced for a study of blood T cell repertoires in COVID-19. Source study methods: Nucleated cell counts were estimated from reference gene primer amplification. The method was immunoSEQ multiplex PCR; TCRdb's version includes in-frame clones alone and lacks a portion of them. The V and J calls and clone size come from that table; D and trimming were worked out from the DNA. In the table there are 45,000 to 55,000 clones, about 86% of which are singletons. The CDR3 loop spans 13 amino acids. Germline V gives CDR1 SGHTA, CDR2 FQGNSA. The V end was cut by 5 bases, the J end by 2 bases, with 9 bases between.

The chain links TRBV7-2 to TRBJ2-5; D possibly corresponds to TRBD1 (6 bases). The source material was peripheral blood. The origin of this receptor is an older man with active COVID-19. The CDR3 DNA reads TGTGCCAGCAGCCGGACAGAACAAGAGACCCAGTACTTC. Encoded protein: CASSRTEQETQYF. Using reference TRBV7-2 and TRBJ2-5 for the parts outside the CDR3, the full variable domain is GAGVSQSPSNKVTEKGKDVELRCDPISGHTALYWYRQSLGQGLEFLIYFQGNSAPDKSGLPSDRFSAERTGGSVSTLTIQRTQQEDSAVYLCASSRTEQETQYFGPGTRLLVL.